This entry describes one T cell receptor (beta chain). Because the CDR3 is missing its conserved closing phenylalanine or tryptophan, this is likely a read error. The limits of the CDR3 on the DNA are not certain, so only TCRdb's listed CDR3 is given. Including both end residues, the CDR3 is 13 amino acids long. The V gene's germline CDR1 is MDHEN and CDR2 SYDVKM. This entry comes from a study of control samples from healthy donors and cancer patients. This table comes from immunoSEQ multiplex PCR, and its TCRdb copy is limited to in-frame clones, with some not included. This table holds around 49,000 clones, more than 70% found once.

The origin of this receptor is a middle-aged man with colorectal cancer. The specimen was PBMCs. The V and J genes are TRBV28 and TRBJ1-2; the table's TRBD1 call for D was not verified on the DNA. CDR3 sequence: CASSLPGTGLPQP.